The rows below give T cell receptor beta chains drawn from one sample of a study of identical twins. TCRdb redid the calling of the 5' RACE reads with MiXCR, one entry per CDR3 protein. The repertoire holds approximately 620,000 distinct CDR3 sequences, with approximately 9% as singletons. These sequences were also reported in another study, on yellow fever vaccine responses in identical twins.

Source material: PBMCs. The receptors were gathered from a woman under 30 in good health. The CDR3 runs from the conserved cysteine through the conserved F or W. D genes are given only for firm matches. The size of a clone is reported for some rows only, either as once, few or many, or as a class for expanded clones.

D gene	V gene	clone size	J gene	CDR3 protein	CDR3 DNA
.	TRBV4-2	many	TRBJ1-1	CASSQVRGDTEAFF	TGTGCCAGCAGCCAAGTCAGGGGAGACACTGAAGCTTTCTTT
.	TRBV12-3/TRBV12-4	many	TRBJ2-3	CASSFALGQLVADTQYF	TGTGCCAGCAGTTTCGCCCTCGGACAGCTGGTTGCAGATACGCAGTATTTT
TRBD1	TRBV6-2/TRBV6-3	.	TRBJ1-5	CASSRTGVYNQPQHF	TGTGCCAGCAGCAGAACAGGGGTCTACAATCAGCCCCAGCATTTT
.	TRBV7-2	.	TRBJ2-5	CASRVDGTGETQYF	TGTGCCAGCAGGGTTGACGGGACGGGAGAGACCCAGTACTTC
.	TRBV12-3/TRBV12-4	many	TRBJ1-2	CASSLTTRGSYGYTF	TGTGCCAGCAGTTTAACGACCCGGGGGAGCTATGGCTACACCTTC
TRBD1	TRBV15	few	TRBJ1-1	CATSRTGQADLEAFF	TGTGCCACCAGCAGAACGGGACAGGCCGATCTAGAAGCTTTCTTT
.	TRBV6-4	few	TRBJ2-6	CASSDSFRGLAGANVLTF	TGTGCCAGCAGTGACTCTTTCAGGGGTTTGGCTGGGGCCAACGTCCTGACTTTC
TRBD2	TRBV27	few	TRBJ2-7	CASSLLGLAGIYEQYF	TGTGCCAGCAGTTTACTGGGACTAGCGGGGATCTACGAGCAGTACTTC
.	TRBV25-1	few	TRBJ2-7	CASSEWGKKYEQYF	TGTGCCAGCAGTGAATGGGGGAAAAAGTACGAGCAGTACTTC
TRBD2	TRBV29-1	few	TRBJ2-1	CSVGGFIAGDGYNEQFF	TGCAGCGTTGGGGGCTTTATAGCGGGGGACGGGTACAATGAGCAGTTCTTC
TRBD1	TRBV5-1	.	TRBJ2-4	CASSGTDGLGKNIQYF	TGCGCCAGCAGCGGGACAGACGGGTTGGGCAAAAACATTCAGTACTTC
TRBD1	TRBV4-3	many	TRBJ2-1	CASSPRDRVVNEQFF	TGCGCCAGCAGTCCTCGGGACAGGGTAGTCAATGAGCAGTTCTTC
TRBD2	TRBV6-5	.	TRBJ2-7	CASSYGTSFPEQYF	TGTGCCAGCAGTTACGGGACTAGCTTTCCCGAGCAGTACTTC
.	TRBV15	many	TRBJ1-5	CATSSRDSNQPQHF	TGTGCCACCAGCAGCCGGGACAGCAATCAGCCCCAGCATTTT
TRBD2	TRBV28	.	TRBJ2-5	CASSLYGRGGRETQYF	TGTGCCAGCAGTTTATATGGGCGGGGGGGCCGAGAGACCCAGTACTTC
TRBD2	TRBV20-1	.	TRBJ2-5	CSARRGLAGFQETQYF	TGCAGTGCTAGACGGGGACTAGCGGGGTTCCAAGAGACCCAGTACTTC
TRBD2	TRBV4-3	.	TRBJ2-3	CASSQDRLAGRYTDTQYF	TGCGCCAGCAGCCAAGACAGGCTAGCGGGCCGTTACACAGATACGCAGTATTTT
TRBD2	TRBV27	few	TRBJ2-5	CASSPQLAGYQETQYF	TGTGCCAGCAGTCCCCAGTTAGCGGGGTACCAAGAGACCCAGTACTTC
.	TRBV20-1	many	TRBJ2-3	CSARSAGKTGDTDTQYF	TGCAGTGCTAGGAGTGCCGGGAAGACTGGGGACACAGATACGCAGTATTTT
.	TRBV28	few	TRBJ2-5	CATTRLQETQYF	TGTGCCACCACAAGGCTACAAGAGACCCAGTACTTC
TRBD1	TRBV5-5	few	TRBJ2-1	CASSLEGQRHNEQFF	TGTGCCAGCAGCTTGGAGGGACAGAGACACAATGAGCAGTTCTTC
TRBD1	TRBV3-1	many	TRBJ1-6	CASRYGQAAGSPLHF	TGTGCCAGCAGATATGGACAGGCGGCAGGTTCACCCCTCCACTTT